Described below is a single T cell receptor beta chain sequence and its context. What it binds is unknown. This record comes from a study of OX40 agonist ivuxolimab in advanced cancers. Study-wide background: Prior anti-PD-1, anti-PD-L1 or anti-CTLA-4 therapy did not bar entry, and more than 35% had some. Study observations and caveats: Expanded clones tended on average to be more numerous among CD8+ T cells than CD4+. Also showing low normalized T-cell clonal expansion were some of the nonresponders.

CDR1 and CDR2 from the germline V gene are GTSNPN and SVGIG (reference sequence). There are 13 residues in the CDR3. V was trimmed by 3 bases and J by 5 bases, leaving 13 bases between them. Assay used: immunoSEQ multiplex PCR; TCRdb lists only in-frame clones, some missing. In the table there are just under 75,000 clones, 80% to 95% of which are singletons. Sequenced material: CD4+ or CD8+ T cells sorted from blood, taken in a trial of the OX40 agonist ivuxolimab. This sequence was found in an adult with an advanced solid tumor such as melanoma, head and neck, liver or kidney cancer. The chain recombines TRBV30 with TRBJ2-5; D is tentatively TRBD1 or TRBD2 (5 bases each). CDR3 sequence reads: CAWSMGVQETQYF. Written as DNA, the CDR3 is TGTGCCTGGAGCATGGGGGTCCAGGAGACCCAGTACTTC. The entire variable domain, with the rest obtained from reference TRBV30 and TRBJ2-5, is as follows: SQTIHQWPATLVQPVGSPLSLECTVEGTSNPNLYWYRQAAGRGLQLLFYSVGIGQISSEVPQNLSASRPQDRQFILSSKKLLLSDSGFYLCAWSMGVQETQYFGPGTRLLVL.